The clone carrying this T cell receptor (beta chain) was seen a single time. Its antigen is unknown. This record comes from a study of cytomegalovirus exposure and HLA in healthy donors. This PCR relied on a set of 60 Vbeta primers and 13 Jbeta primers. Produced via immunoSEQ multiplex PCR; TCRdb's table is partial and in-frame only. In the table there are around 45,000 clones, under 60% of which are singletons. General study results and limits: Analyzed later, most CMV-associated TCR beta chains appeared HLA-restricted. Most TCRs appeared rarely, but some public TCRs recurred in many donors.

What was sequenced was PBMCs. This TCR was recovered from a man aged 60 to 75 in good health and CMV-seronegative.

The CDR3 DNA is TGTGCCTGGAGTGTAAATCAGGGATTCACTGAAGCTTTCTTT. This codes for CAWSVNQGFTEAFF. The rearrangement uses TRBV30 and TRBJ1-1, with D tentatively TRBD1 (5 bases). The V end lost 0 bases, the J end lost 4 bases, and 12 bases lay between the germline ends. The germline CDR1 and CDR2 sequences are GTSNPN and SVGIG (reference sequence). The CDR3 runs 14 residues.